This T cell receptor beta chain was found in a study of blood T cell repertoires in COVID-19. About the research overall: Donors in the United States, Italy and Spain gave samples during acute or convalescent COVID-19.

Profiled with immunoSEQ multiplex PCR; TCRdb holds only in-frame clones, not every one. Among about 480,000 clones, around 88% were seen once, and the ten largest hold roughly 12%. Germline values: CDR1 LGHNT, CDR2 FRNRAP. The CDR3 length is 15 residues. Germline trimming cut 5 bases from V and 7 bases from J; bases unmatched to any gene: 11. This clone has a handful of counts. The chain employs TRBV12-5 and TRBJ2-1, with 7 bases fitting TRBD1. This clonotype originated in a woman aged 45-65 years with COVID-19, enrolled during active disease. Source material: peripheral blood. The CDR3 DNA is TGTGCTAGTGGTAGCGACAGGGCCCTTAGGAATGAGCAGTTCTTC. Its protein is CASGSDRALRNEQFF.